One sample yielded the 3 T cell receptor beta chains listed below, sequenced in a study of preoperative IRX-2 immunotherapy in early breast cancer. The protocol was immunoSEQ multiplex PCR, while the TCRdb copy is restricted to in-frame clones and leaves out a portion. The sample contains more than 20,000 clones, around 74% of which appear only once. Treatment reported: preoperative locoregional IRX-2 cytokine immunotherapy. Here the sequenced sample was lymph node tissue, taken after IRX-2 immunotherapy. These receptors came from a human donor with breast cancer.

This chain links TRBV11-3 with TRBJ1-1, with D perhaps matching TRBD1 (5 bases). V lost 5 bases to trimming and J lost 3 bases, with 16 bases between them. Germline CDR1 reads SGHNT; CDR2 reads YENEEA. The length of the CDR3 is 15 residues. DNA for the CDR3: TGTGCCAGCAGCCATAGGGAAGGGGTACACACTGAAGCTTTCTTT. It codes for CASSHREGVHTEAFF.

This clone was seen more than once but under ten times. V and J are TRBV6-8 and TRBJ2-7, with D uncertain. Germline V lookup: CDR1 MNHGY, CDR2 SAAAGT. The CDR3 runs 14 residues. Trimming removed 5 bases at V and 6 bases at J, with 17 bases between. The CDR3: CASSPDTLRSEQYF. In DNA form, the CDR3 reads TGTGCCAGCAGTCCTGACACCCTGCGCTCCGAGCAGTACTTC.

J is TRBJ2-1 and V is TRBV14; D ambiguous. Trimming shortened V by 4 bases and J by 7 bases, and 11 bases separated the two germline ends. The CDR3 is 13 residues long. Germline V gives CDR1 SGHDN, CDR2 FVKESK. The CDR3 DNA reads TGTGCCAGCAGCCCCGACTTGTTTAATGAGCAGTTCTTC. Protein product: CASSPDLFNEQFF.